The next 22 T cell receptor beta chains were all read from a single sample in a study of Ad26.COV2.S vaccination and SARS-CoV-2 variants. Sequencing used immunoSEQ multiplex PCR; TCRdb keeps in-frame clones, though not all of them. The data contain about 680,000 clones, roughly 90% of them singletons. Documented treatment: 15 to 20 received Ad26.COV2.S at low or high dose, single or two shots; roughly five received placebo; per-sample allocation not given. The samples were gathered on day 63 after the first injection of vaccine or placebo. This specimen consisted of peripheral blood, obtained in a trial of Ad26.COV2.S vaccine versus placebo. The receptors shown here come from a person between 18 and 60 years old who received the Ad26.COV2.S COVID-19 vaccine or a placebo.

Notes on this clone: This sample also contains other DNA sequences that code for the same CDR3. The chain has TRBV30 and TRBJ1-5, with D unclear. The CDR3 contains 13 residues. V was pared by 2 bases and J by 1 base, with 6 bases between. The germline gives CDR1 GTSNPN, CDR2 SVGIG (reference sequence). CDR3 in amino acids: CAWSRGSNQPQHF. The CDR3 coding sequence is TGTGCCTGGAGTAGAGGGAGCAATCAGCCCCAGCATTTT.

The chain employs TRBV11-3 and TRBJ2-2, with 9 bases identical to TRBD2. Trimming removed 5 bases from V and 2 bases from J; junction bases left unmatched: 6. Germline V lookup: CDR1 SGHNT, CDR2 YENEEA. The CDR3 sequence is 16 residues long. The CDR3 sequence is CASSPPSGVNTGELFF. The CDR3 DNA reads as TGTGCCAGCAGCCCCCCTAGCGGGGTAAACACCGGGGAGCTGTTTTTT.

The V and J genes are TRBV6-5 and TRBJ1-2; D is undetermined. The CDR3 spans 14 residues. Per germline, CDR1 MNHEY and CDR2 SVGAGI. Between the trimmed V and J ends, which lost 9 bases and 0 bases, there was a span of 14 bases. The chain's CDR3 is CASSQARSNYGYTF. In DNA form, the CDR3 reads TGTGCCAGTTCTCAAGCGCGTTCTAACTATGGCTACACCTTC.

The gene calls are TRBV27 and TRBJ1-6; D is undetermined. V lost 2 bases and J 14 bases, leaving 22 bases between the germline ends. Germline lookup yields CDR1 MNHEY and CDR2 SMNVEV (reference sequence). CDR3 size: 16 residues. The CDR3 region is CASSLLTPTDPRALHF. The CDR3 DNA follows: TGTGCCAGCAGTTTACTTACCCCGACCGACCCGAGGGCCCTCCACTTT.

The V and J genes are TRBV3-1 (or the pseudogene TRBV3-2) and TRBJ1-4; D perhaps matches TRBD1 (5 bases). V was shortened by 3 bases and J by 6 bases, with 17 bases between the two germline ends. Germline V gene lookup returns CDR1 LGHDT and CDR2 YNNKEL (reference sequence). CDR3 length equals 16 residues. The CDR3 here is CASSHGLLRGDEKLFF. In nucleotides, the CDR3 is TGTGCCAGCAGCCATGGTCTTTTGAGGGGAGATGAAAAACTGTTTTTT.

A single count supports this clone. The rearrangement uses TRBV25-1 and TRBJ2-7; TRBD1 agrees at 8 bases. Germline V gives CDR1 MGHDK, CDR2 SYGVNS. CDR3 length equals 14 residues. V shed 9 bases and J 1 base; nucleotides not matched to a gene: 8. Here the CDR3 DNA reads TGTGCCAGTAGAACAGGGGGATTTTCCTACGAGCAGTACTTC. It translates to CASRTGGFSYEQYF.

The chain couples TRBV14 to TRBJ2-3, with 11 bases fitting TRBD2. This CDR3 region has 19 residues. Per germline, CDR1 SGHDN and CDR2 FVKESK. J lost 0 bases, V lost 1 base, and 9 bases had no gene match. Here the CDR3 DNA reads TGTGCCAGCAGCCAAGCCGGGACTAGCGGAACTCCTAGCACAGATACGCAGTATTTT. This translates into CASSQAGTSGTPSTDTQYF.

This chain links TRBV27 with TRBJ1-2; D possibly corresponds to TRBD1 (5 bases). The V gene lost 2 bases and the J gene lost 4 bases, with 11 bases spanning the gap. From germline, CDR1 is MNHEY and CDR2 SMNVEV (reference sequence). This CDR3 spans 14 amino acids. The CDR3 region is CASSLGGSGYGYTF. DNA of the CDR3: TGTGCCAGCAGTTTAGGGGGGTCCGGCTATGGCTACACCTTC.

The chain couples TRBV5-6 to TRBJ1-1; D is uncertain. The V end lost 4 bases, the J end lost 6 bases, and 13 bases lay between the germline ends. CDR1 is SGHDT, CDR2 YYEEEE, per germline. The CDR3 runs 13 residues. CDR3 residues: CASSAPADAEAFF. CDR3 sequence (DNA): TGTGCCAGCAGCGCCCCTGCAGACGCTGAAGCTTTCTTT.

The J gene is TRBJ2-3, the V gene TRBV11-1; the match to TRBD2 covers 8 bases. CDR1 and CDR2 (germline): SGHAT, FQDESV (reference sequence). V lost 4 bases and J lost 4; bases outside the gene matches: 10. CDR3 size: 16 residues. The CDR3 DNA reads TGTGCCAGCAGCTCCCGGACTAGCTATGCCTCAGATACGCAGTATTTT. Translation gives CASSSRTSYASDTQYF.

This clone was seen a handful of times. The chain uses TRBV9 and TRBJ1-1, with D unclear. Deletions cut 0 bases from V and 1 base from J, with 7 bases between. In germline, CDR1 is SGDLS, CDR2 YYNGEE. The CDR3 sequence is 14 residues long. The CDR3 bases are TGTGCCAGCAGCGTAGCTCCAGCGAACACTGAAGCTTTCTTT. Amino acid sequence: CASSVAPANTEAFF.

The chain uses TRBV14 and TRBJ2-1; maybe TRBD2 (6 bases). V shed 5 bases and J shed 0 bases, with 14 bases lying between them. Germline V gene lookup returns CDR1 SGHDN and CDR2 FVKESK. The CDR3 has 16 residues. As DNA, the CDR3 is TGTGCCAGCAGCTGGCGGGGCGGGGTCTCCTACAATGAGCAGTTCTTC. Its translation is CASSWRGGVSYNEQFF.

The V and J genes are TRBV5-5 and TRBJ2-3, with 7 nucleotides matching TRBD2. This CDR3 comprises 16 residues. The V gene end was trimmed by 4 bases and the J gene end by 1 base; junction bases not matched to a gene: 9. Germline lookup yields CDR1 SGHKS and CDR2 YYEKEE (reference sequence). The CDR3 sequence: CASSPPGLAGTDTQYF. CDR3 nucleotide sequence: TGTGCCAGCAGCCCTCCCGGGCTAGCGGGCACAGATACGCAGTATTTT.

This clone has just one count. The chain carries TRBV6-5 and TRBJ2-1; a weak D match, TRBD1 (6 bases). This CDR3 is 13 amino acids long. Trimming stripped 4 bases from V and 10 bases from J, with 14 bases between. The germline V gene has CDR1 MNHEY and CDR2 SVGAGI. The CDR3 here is CASSSHTGKEQFF. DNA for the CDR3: TGTGCCAGCAGTTCCCATACAGGGAAAGAGCAGTTCTTC.

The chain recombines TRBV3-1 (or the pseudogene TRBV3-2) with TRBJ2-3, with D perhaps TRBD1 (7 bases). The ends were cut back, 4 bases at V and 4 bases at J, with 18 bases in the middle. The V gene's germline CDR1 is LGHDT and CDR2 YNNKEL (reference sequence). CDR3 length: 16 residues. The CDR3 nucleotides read TGTGCCAGCAGCCCAGGGGGGAAAACACGTCCAGATACGCAGTATTTT. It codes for CASSPGGKTRPDTQYF.

DNA for the CDR3: TGTGCCAGCAGCTTATTACCCGGGACTAGCGGCTCCTACGAGCAGTACTTC. Encoded protein: CASSLLPGTSGSYEQYF. This chain uses TRBV7-9 with TRBJ2-7; 11 nucleotides match TRBD2. This CDR3 comprises 17 residues. Unmatched junction bases numbered 6, after V lost 2 bases and J lost 0 bases. Germline CDR1 is SEHNR and CDR2 is FQNEAQ (reference sequence).

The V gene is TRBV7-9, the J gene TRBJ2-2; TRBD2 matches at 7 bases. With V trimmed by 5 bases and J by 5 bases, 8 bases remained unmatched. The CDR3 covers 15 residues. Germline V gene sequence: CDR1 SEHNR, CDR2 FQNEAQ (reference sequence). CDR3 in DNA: TGTGCCAGCAGCCCTGTGAACGGGAGGACCGGGGAGCTGTTTTTT. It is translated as CASSPVNGRTGELFF.

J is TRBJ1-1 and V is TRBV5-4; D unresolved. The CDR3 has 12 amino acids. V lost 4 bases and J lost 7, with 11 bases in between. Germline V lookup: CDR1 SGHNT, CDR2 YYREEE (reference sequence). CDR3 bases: TGTGCCAGCAGCCGCCAAGGTTTTGAAGCTTTCTTT. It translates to CASSRQGFEAFF. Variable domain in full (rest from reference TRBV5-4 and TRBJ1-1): ETGVTQSPTHLIKTRGQQVTLRCSSQSGHNTVSWYQQALGQGPQFIFQYYREEENGRGNFPPRFSGLQFPNYSSELNVNALELDDSALYLCASSRQGFEAFFGQGTRLTVV.

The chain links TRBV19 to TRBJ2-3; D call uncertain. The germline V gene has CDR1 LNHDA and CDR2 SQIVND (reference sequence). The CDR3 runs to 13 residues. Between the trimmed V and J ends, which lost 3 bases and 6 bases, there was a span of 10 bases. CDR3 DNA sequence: TGTGCCAGTAGTATTAACACTCTGGATACGCAGTATTTT. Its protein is CASSINTLDTQYF. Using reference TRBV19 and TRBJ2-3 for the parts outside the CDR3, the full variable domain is DGGITQSPKYLFRKEGQNVTLSCEQNLNHDAMYWYRQDPGQGLRLIYYSQIVNDFQKGDIAEGYSVSREKKESFPLTVTSAQKNPTAFYLCASSINTLDTQYFGPGTRLTVL.

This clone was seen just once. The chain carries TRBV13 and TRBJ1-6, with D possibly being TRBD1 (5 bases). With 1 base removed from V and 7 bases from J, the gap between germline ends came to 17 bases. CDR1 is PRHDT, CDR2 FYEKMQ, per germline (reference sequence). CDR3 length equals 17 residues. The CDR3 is CASSLDGGSVINSPLHF. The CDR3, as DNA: TGTGCCAGCAGCTTAGATGGGGGGAGTGTGATAAATTCACCCCTCCACTTT.

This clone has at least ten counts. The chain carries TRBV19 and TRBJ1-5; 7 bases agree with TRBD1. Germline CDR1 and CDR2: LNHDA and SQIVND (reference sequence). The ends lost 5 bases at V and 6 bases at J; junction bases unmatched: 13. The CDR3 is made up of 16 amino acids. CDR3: CASSPQTGSSTQPQHF. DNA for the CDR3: TGTGCCAGTAGTCCCCAGACAGGGTCGAGTACTCAGCCCCAGCATTTT.

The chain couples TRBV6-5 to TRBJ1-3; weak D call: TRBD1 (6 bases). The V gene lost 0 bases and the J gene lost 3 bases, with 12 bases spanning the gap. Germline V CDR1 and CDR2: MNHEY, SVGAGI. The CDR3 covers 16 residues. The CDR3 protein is CASSYSHRDLGNTIYF. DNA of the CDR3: TGTGCCAGCAGTTACTCACACAGGGATCTTGGAAACACCATATATTTT.